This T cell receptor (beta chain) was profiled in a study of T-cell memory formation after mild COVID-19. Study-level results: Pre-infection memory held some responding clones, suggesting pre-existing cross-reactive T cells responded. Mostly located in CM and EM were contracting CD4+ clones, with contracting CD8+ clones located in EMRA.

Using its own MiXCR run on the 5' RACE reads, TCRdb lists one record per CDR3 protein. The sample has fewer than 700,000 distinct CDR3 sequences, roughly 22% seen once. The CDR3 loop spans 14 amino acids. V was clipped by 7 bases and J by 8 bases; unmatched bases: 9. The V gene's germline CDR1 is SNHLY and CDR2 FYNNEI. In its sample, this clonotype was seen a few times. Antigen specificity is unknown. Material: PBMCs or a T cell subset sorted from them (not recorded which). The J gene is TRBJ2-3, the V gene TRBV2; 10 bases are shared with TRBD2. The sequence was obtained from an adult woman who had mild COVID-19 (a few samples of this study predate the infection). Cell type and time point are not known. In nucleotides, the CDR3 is TGTGCCAGCACCCTAGCGGGAGACGGGGGTACGCAGTATTTT. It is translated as CASTLAGDGGTQYF.